Below, one TCR beta chain is given with its context. This sample was taken from a study of tumour-infiltrating T cells in Burkitt lymphoma. Data came from immunoSEQ multiplex PCR; TCRdb stores just in-frame clones and leaves some out. The repertoire consists of roughly 13,000 clones, with roughly 80% occurring once and the leading ten covering 7.2%. The source of this sequence is a human donor with diffuse large B-cell lymphoma. The sequencing input was tumor tissue.

The CDR3 DNA reads TGTGCCAGCAGTTTAGGGCAGGGCTCCTACGAGCAGTACTTC. The encoded protein is CASSLGQGSYEQYF. The J gene is TRBJ2-7, the V gene TRBV28; D might be TRBD1 (5 bases). Deletions cut 2 bases from V and 0 bases from J, with 8 bases between. Germline-derived CDR1 and CDR2 are MDHEN and SYDVKM. The CDR3 sequence is 14 residues long.